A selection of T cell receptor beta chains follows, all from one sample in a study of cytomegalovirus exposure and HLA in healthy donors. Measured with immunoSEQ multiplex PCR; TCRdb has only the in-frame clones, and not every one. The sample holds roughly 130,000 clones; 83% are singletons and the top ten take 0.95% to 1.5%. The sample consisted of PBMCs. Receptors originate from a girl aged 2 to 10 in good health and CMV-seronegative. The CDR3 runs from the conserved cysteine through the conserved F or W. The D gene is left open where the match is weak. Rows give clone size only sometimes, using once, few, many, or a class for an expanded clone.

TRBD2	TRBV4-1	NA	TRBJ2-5	CASSQVSGSGQETQYF	TGCGCCAGCAGCCAAGTTAGCGGGAGTGGCCAAGAGACCCAGTACTTC
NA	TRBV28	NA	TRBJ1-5	CASSFPGSQPQHF	TGTGCCAGCAGTTTTCCAGGAAGTCAGCCCCAGCATTTT
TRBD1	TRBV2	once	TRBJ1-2	CASSEVGTANYGYTF	TGTGCCAGCAGTGAGGTCGGGACAGCTAACTATGGCTACACCTTC
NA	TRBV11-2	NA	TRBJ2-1	CASSLRGGNEQFF	TGTGCCAGCAGCTTACGGGGTGGGAATGAGCAGTTCTTC
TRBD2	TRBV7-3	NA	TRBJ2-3	CASSSRNLAGGQDTQYF	TGTGCCAGCAGCTCCCGGAACTTAGCGGGGGGACAAGATACGCAGTATTTT
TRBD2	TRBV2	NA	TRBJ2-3	CASSAGVAGLTDTQYF	TGTGCCAGCAGCGCCGGGGTAGCGGGACTCACAGATACGCAGTATTTT
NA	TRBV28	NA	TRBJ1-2	CASSLPGNYGYTF	TGTGCCAGCAGTTTACCAGGGAACTATGGCTACACCTTC
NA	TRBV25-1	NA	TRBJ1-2	CASSESLGSPNYGYTF	TGTGCCAGCAGTGAGTCGCTCGGGAGTCCTAACTATGGCTACACCTTC
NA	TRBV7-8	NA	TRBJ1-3	CASSLDRGNTIYF	TGTGCCAGCAGCTTAGACAGGGGAAACACCATATATTTT
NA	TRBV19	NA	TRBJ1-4	CASSLQQEKLFF	TGTGCCAGTAGTCTACAACAGGAAAAACTGTTTTTT
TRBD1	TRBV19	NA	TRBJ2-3	CASRPGQGAADTQYF	TGTGCCAGCCGACCGGGACAGGGGGCCGCAGATACGCAGTATTTT
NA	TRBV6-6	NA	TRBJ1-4	CASTGASGELFF	TGTGCCAGCACAGGGGCCTCTGGGGAACTGTTTTTT
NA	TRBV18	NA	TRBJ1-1	CASSLNGQANTEAFF	TGTGCCAGCTCACTTAACGGCCAGGCGAACACTGAAGCTTTCTTT
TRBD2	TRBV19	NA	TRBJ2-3	CASSKTGTSGSDTQYF	TGTGCCAGTAGCAAAACCGGGACTAGCGGTTCAGATACGCAGTATTTT
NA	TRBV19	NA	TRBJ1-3	CASSPGGNTIYF	TGTGCCAGTAGTCCAGGAGGAAACACCATATATTTT
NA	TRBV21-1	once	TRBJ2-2	CASSKMEREGRNTGELFF	TGTGCCAGCAGCAAGATGGAGCGGGAGGGCCGGAACACCGGGGAGCTGTTTTTT
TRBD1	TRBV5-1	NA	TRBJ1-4	CASSQSNPGTGYEKLFF	TGCGCCAGCAGCCAGTCCAATCCCGGGACAGGATATGAAAAACTGTTTTTT
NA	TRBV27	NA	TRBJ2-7	CASSPTGLSSYEQYF	TGTGCCAGCAGCCCAACAGGGTTATCCTCCTACGAGCAGTACTTC
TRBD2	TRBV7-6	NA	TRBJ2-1	CASSLGLAGSYNEQFF	TGTGCCAGCAGCTTAGGACTAGCGGGCTCCTACAATGAGCAGTTCTTC
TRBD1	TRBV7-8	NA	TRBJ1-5	CASSLAQGENQPQHF	TGTGCCAGCAGCTTAGCACAGGGGGAAAATCAGCCCCAGCATTTT
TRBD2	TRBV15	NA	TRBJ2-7	CATSRDLSTSGYEQYF	TGTGCCACCAGCAGAGATCTCTCGACTAGCGGCTACGAGCAGTACTTC
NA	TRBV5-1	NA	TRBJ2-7	CASSLVVSSYEQYF	TGCGCCAGCAGCTTGGTCGTCAGCTCCTACGAGCAGTACTTC
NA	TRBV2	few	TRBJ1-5	CASTRSYNQPQHF	TGTGCCAGCACGAGGAGTTACAATCAGCCCCAGCATTTT
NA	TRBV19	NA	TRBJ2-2	CASSNGRQGNTGELFF	TGTGCCAGTAGTAACGGCAGGCAGGGGAACACCGGGGAGCTGTTTTTT
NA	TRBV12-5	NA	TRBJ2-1	CASGFFHNEQFF	TGTGCTAGTGGTTTCTTCCACAATGAGCAGTTCTTC
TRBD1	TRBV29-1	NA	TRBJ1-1	CSVDTGTGRDTEAFF	TGCAGCGTTGATACCGGGACAGGGAGGGACACTGAAGCTTTCTTT
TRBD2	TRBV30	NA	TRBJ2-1	CAWSDMFRTSGGSSYNEQFF	TGTGCCTGGAGCGACATGTTCCGGACTAGCGGGGGGAGCTCCTACAATGAGCAGTTCTTC
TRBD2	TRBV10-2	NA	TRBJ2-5	CASTGLAGWETQYF	TGCGCCAGCACAGGGCTAGCGGGATGGGAGACCCAGTACTTC
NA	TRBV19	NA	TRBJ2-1	CASSLRGHEQFF	TGTGCCAGTAGTCTTAGAGGGCATGAGCAGTTCTTC
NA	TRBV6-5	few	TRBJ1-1	CASSFGDMNTEAFF	TGTGCCAGCAGTTTCGGGGACATGAACACTGAAGCTTTCTTT
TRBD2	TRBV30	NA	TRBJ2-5	CAWSFWAGGQKTQYF	TGTGCCTGGAGTTTTTGGGCGGGAGGGCAAAAGACCCAGTACTTC
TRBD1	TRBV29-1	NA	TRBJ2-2	CSVEGQGAGTGELFF	TGCAGCGTTGAAGGACAGGGGGCGGGAACCGGGGAGCTGTTTTTT
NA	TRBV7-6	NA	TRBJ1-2	CASSLVAGYLNYGYTF	TGTGCCAGCAGCTTAGTAGCAGGGTACCTTAACTATGGCTACACCTTC
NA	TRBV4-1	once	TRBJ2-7	CASSQGYPRSYNSYEQYF	TGCGCCAGCAGCCAAGGTTATCCTAGATCCTACAATTCCTACGAGCAGTACTTC
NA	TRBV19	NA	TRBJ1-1	CASAKRGYTEAFF	TGTGCCAGTGCCAAGCGGGGATACACTGAAGCTTTCTTT
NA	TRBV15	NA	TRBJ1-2	CATSRGQDGYTF	TGTGCCACCAGCAGGGGACAAGATGGCTACACCTTC
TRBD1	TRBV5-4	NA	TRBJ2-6	CASSLGDRGRGGANVLTF	TGTGCCAGCAGCTTGGGGGACAGGGGGCGCGGTGGGGCCAACGTCCTGACTTTC